This TCR beta chain was recorded in a study of cytomegalovirus exposure and HLA in healthy donors. Comment on this clone: The antigen remains undetermined.

Nominally healthy donors were sampled, though unrecorded immune exposures were likely. Study outcomes and limitations: A prior analysis recorded that most TCR beta V segments were productive about 87% or about 30% of the time. Cytomegalovirus-associated status was assigned to approximately 160 TCR beta chains.

Vbeta (60) and Jbeta (13) primers were used in the PCR. In the study's own analysis: In a later analysis, of 79 million or so unique beta chains, roughly 9.9 million appeared in at least two donors. Assay: immunoSEQ multiplex PCR; the TCRdb copy retains only in-frame clones and omits some. D and trimming come from the DNA, and the V and J calls and clone size come from that table. The repertoire consists of some 120,000 clones, with over 70% occurring once and the leading ten covering around 1.5%. The sample comprised PBMCs. The TCR sequence derives from a woman aged 18-30 years in good health and CMV-seronegative.

In nucleotides, the CDR3 is TGTGCCAGCAGTGATCGGCAGGGTGGTTCTGGCTACACCTTC. It is translated as CASSDRQGGSGYTF. V usage is TRBV6-4 and J usage is TRBJ1-2; tentative D call: TRBD1 (5 bases). The germline V gene has CDR1 MRHNA and CDR2 SNTAGT. Trimming removed 3 bases from V and 7 bases from J, with 15 bases in between. The CDR3 covers 14 residues.